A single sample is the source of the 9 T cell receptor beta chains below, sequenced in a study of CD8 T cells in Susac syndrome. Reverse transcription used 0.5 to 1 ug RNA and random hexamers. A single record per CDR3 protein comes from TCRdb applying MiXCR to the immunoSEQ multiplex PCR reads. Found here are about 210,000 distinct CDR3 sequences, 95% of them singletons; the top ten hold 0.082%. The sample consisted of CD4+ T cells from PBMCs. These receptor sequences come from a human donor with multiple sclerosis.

CDR3 bases: TGTGCCAGCAGCCGGCTAGAGGGAAATGAGCAGTTCTTC. As protein: CASSRLEGNEQFF. V is TRBV4-2 and J is TRBJ2-1; a weak D match, TRBD2 (5 bases). The germline V gene encodes CDR1 LGHNA and CDR2 YNFKEQ. The CDR3 spans 13 residues. The ends were cut back, 4 bases at V and 7 bases at J, with 11 bases in the middle.

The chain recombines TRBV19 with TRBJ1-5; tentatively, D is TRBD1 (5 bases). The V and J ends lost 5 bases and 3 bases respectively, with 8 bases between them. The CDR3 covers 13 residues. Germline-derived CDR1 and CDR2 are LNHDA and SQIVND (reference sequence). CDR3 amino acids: CASSARANQPQHF. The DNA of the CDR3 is TGTGCCAGTAGTGCCAGGGCCAATCAGCCCCAGCATTTT.

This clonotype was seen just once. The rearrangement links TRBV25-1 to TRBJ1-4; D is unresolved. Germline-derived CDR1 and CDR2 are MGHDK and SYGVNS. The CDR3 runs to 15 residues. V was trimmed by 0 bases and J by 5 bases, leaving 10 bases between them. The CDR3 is CASSEYTASNEKLFF. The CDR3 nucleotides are TGTGCCAGCAGTGAATACACAGCTTCAAATGAAAAACTGTTTTTT.

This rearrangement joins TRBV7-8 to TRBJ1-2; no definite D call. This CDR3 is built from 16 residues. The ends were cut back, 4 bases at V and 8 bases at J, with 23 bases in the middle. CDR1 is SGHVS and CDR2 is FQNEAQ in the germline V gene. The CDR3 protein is CASSWVLTDYVNGYTF. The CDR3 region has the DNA TGTGCCAGCAGCTGGGTCTTGACGGATTATGTCAACGGCTACACCTTC.

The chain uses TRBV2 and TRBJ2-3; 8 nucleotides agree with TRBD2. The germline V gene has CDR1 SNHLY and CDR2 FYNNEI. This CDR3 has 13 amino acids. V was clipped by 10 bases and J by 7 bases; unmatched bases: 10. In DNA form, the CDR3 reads TGTGCCACTGAAGCGGGGGCCCTTAATACGCAGTATTTT. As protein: CATEAGALNTQYF.

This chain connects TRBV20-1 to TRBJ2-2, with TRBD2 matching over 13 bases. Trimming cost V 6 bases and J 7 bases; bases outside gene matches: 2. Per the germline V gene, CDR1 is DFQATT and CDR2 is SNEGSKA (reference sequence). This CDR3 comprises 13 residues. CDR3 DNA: TGCAGTGCGGGACTAGCGGGGAGCGGGGAGCTGTTTTTT. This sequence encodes CSAGLAGSGELFF.

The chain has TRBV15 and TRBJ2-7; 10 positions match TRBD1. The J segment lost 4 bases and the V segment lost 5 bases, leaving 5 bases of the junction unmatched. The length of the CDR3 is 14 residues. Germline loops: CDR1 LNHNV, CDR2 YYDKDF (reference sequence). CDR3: CATSFLDRGYEQYF. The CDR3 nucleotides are TGTGCCACCAGCTTCCTGGACAGGGGGTACGAGCAGTACTTC.

CDR3 amino acids: CASSLRDRANYGYTF. CDR3 in DNA: TGTGCCAGCAGCTTAAGGGACAGGGCGAACTATGGCTACACCTTC. This rearrangement joins TRBV5-4 to TRBJ1-2; 9 nucleotides match TRBD1. There are 15 residues in the CDR3. Germline V gene data show CDR1 as SGHNT and CDR2 as YYREEE (reference sequence). With 2 bases clipped from V and 2 bases from J, the junction kept 4 bases outside the gene matches.

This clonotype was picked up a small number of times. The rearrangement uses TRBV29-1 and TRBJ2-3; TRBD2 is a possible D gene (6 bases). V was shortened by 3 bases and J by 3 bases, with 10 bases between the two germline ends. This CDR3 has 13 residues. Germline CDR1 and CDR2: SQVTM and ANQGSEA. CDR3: CSVEVGGTDTQYF. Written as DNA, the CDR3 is TGCAGCGTTGAGGTTGGGGGGACAGATACGCAGTATTTT.